This TCR beta chain is from a study of T cell responses to AZD1222 COVID-19 vaccine. Study as a whole: Samples with a second dose at about 4 or about 12 weeks were pooled together.

Here immunoSEQ multiplex PCR was the method, and the copy in TCRdb shows in-frame clones only, minus some. The data hold 95,000 to 150,000 clones, with more than 75% observed a single time. Study-wide findings and caveats: Among the donors, most were white British and more were female, and clonal diversity was possibly underestimated.

A note on this clone: Antigen: not known.

The TCR was taken from an adult in good health. This specimen consisted of peripheral blood, obtained on day 0 of AZD1222 vaccination.

CDR3 DNA sequence: TGTGCCAGCAGTTTGGGGGGGAGCGAGCAGTACTTC. It is translated as CASSLGGSEQYF. The chain couples TRBV28 to TRBJ2-7; 7 bases map to TRBD2. CDR3 length: 12 amino acids. V shed 3 bases, J shed 6 bases, and the junction held 2 bases outside the gene matches. Looked up from germline, CDR1 is MDHEN and CDR2 is SYDVKM.